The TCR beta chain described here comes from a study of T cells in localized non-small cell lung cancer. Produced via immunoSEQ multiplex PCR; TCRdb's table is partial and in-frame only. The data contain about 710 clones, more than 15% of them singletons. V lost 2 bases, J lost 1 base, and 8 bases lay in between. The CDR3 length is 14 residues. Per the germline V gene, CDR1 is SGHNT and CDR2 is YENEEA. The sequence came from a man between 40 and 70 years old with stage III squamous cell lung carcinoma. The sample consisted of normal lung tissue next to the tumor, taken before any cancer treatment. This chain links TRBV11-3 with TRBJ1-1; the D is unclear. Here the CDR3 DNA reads TGTGCCAGCAGCTTAATACAGTCGAACACTGAAGCTTTCTTT. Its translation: CASSLIQSNTEAFF.